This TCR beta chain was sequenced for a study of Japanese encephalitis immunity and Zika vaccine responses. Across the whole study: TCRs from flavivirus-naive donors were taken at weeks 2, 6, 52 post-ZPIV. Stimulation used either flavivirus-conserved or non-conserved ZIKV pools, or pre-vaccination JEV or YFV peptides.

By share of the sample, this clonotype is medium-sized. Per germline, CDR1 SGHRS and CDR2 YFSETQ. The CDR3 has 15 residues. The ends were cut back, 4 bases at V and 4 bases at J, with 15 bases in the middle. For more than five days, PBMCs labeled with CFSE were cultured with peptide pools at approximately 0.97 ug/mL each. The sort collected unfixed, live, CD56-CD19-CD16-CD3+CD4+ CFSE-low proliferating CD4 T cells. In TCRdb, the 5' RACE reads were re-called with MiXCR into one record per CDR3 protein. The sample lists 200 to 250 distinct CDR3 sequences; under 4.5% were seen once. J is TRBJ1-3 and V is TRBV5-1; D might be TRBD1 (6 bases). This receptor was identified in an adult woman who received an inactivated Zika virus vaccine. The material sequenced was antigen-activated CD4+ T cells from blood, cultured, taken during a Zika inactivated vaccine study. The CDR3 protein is CASSPSGVGGNTIYF. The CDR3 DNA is TGCGCCAGCAGCCCGTCAGGGGTAGGGGGAAACACCATATATTTT.